Each of the 3 T cell receptor beta chains below was sequenced from the same sample in a study of T cell responses to AZD1222 COVID-19 vaccine. Repertoires were generated with immunoSEQ multiplex PCR, while TCRdb's copy carries only in-frame clones and drops some. The sample contains about 180,000 clones, around 88% of which appear only once. Specimen: peripheral blood, collected on day 0 of AZD1222 vaccination. All receptors come from an adult in good health.

The V gene is TRBV12-5, the J gene TRBJ2-3, with 8 bases matching TRBD1. Trimming cost V 3 bases and J 2 bases; bases outside gene matches: 4. Germline V gene sequence: CDR1 LGHNT, CDR2 FRNRAP. This CDR3 region has 15 residues. The CDR3 coding sequence is TGTGCTAGTGGTTTAGGGACAGGCCTCACAGATACGCAGTATTTT. Residues: CASGLGTGLTDTQYF.

This chain uses TRBV28 with TRBJ2-3; TRBD1 matches at 7 bases. With V trimmed by 8 bases and J by 4 bases, 15 bases remained unmatched. Germline V gene lookup returns CDR1 MDHEN and CDR2 SYDVKM. The CDR3 length is 16 residues. The CDR3 bases are TGTGCCAGCCGCGGGTTCGAACAGGGGTCAGCAGATACGCAGTATTTT. Protein sequence: CASRGFEQGSADTQYF. Complete variable domain (other parts from reference TRBV28 and TRBJ2-3): DVKVTQSSRYLVKRTGEKVFLECVQDMDHENMFWYRQDPGLGLRLIYFSYDVKMKEKGDIPEGYSVSREKKERFSLILESASTNQTSMYLCASRGFEQGSADTQYFGPGTRLTVL.

This chain links TRBV6-1 with TRBJ2-7; D remains unclear. V was clipped by 2 bases and J by 5 bases, with 13 bases between them. The CDR3 sequence is 14 residues long. The germline gives CDR1 MNHNS, CDR2 SASEGT. The CDR3 DNA reads TGTGCCAGCAGTGAAAGAGGACCCAGGAACGAGCAGTACTTC. Protein product: CASSERGPRNEQYF.